The 22 T cell receptor beta chains reported below all come from one sample, sequenced in a study of OX40 agonist ivuxolimab in advanced cancers. Sequencing was performed with immunoSEQ multiplex PCR; in TCRdb, only in-frame clones are kept and a portion is missing. The sample includes 39,000 or so clones, approximately 88% of them seen just once. The input for sequencing was CD4+ or CD8+ T cells sorted from blood, taken in a trial of the OX40 agonist ivuxolimab. The receptors derive from an adult with an advanced solid tumor such as melanoma, head and neck, liver or kidney cancer.

The V and J genes are TRBV5-1 and TRBJ1-1; 9 bases agree with TRBD1. V shed 4 bases and J 0 bases; nucleotides not matched to a gene: 7. CDR3 length: 16 amino acids. Germline V lookup: CDR1 SGHRS, CDR2 YFSETQ. CDR3 residues: CASSNRDRAMNTEAFF. The CDR3 DNA reads as TGCGCCAGCAGCAACCGGGACAGGGCCATGAACACTGAAGCTTTCTTT.

The gene calls are TRBV29-1 and TRBJ2-4; perhaps TRBD1 as D (6 bases). CDR1 SQVTM and CDR2 ANQGSEA come from the germline V gene. The CDR3 loop spans 13 amino acids. The V end was cut by 5 bases, the J end by 2 bases, with 10 bases between. The DNA for the CDR3 is TGCAGCGTTCTCAGGGGCTCCAAAAACATTCAGTACTTC. It yields the protein CSVLRGSKNIQYF.

Only a few counts were recorded for this clone. The chain employs TRBV9 and TRBJ1-3; D unclear. The CDR3 runs 14 residues. CDR1 and CDR2 from the germline V gene are SGDLS and YYNGEE. V was cut by 0 bases and J by 10 bases, with 14 bases left in between. CDR3 in DNA: TGTGCCAGCAGCGTAGGAAGCGGCGTGGGGACCATATATTTT. Translating it yields CASSVGSGVGTIYF.

This clone was recorded a few times. The genes are TRBV2 and TRBJ1-2; 7 nucleotides line up with TRBD1. The CDR3 sequence is 13 residues long. Trimming at V came to 5 bases and at J to 8 bases, leaving 8 bases not matched to a gene. In germline, CDR1 is SNHLY, CDR2 FYNNEI. Here the CDR3 DNA reads TGTGCCAGCAGTTTCCGGACAGGAGCGGGCTACACCTTC. This translates into CASSFRTGAGYTF.

A single count supports this clone. The J gene is TRBJ1-1, the V gene TRBV5-4, with D possibly being TRBD1 (6 bases). Trimming shortened V by 9 bases and J by 1 base, and 16 bases separated the two germline ends. Looked up from germline, CDR1 is SGHNT and CDR2 is YYREEE (reference sequence). The CDR3 consists of 14 residues. The CDR3 nucleotides read TGTGCCACCCGGTTGAGGGGGGAGAACACTGAAGCTTTCTTT. Translating gives CATRLRGENTEAFF.

This clone has a single count. Other DNA variants within this sample encode the same CDR3. This chain uses TRBV7-9 with TRBJ1-1; 9 nucleotides align to TRBD1. This CDR3 contains 13 residues. After removal of 5 bases from V and 5 bases from J, the junction contained 3 bases not matched to a gene. Per the germline V gene, CDR1 is SEHNR and CDR2 is FQNEAQ (reference sequence). CDR3 nucleotide sequence: TGTGCCAGCAGCCTGGACAGGGGAACTGAAGCTTTCTTT. The encoded protein is CASSLDRGTEAFF.

This clone was observed once. V is TRBV9 and J is TRBJ2-2; D not certain. Germline V gives CDR1 SGDLS, CDR2 YYNGEE. V lost 7 bases and J lost 0, with 13 bases in between. The CDR3 extends over 15 amino acids. The CDR3 sequence is CASAYSPTNTGELFF. In DNA form, the CDR3 reads TGTGCCAGCGCGTACTCCCCCACGAACACCGGGGAGCTGTTTTTT.

This clone was seen once. This sequence joins TRBV19 and TRBJ2-3; D is undetermined. The length of the CDR3 is 11 residues. The V gene lost 3 bases and the J gene lost 6 bases, with 4 bases spanning the gap. Germline CDR1 reads LNHDA; CDR2 reads SQIVND (reference sequence). The CDR3 DNA follows: TGTGCCAGTAGTATGTCGGATACGCAGTATTTT. The encoded protein is CASSMSDTQYF.

The CDR3 nucleotides are TGTGCCAGTACAGACAGCCCTGCCTACAATGAGCAGTTCTTC. This encodes CASTDSPAYNEQFF. This chain links TRBV19 with TRBJ2-1, with D possibly TRBD1 on 5 matching bases. Germline V lookup: CDR1 LNHDA, CDR2 SQIVND (reference sequence). CDR3 length equals 14 residues. Trimming removed 7 bases at V and 2 bases at J, with 12 bases between.

In its sample, this clone was seen once. This chain links TRBV4-3 with TRBJ2-3; 8 bases are shared with TRBD2. Germline V gene data show CDR1 as LGHNA and CDR2 as YSLEER. The V gene end was trimmed by 4 bases and the J gene end by 1 base; junction bases not matched to a gene: 7. There are 16 residues in the CDR3. The CDR3 DNA reads as TGCGCCAGCAGCCGCAAGACTAGCGTCCGCACAGATACGCAGTATTTT. This gives the protein CASSRKTSVRTDTQYF.

As concerns this clone: In the same sample, other DNA sequences code for this CDR3. V and J are TRBV29-1 and TRBJ1-6; 9 bases agree with TRBD1. V gave up 6 bases and J gave up 4 bases; unmatched junction bases: 1. CDR3 length: 13 amino acids. CDR1 and CDR2 from the germline V gene are SQVTM and ANQGSEA. CDR3 in DNA: TGCAGCGTCGGGACAGGGTATAATTCACCCCTCCACTTT. It is translated as CSVGTGYNSPLHF.

This clone was seen only once. This chain joins TRBV11-3 and TRBJ2-7, with 9 bases matching TRBD1. This CDR3 comprises 14 residues. CDR1 and CDR2 (germline): SGHNT, YENEEA. V lost 6 bases to trimming and J lost 5 bases; unmatched junction nucleotides: 8. The chain's CDR3 is CASRPQGAKNEQYF. The CDR3 DNA reads as TGTGCCAGCAGACCACAGGGGGCGAAAAACGAGCAGTACTTC.

This chain links TRBV19 with TRBJ1-5; weak D call: TRBD1 (5 bases). V lost 6 bases and J 2 bases, leaving 14 bases between the germline ends. Germline-derived CDR1 and CDR2 are LNHDA and SQIVND (reference sequence). The CDR3 consists of 15 residues. The DNA for the CDR3 is TGTGCCAGTAGAAGGTCAGGGAGAGGCAATCAGCCCCAGCATTTT. This sequence encodes CASRRSGRGNQPQHF. Full variable domain (rest looked up from reference TRBV19 and TRBJ1-5): DGGITQSPKYLFRKEGQNVTLSCEQNLNHDAMYWYRQDPGQGLRLIYYSQIVNDFQKGDIAEGYSVSREKKESFPLTVTSAQKNPTAFYLCASRRSGRGNQPQHFGDGTRLSIL.

The count of this clone is one. The chain recombines TRBV2 with TRBJ2-7; D gene uncertain. Between the trimmed V and J ends, which lost 8 bases and 1 base, there was a span of 12 bases. Germline CDR1 reads SNHLY; CDR2 reads FYNNEI. The CDR3 consists of 13 residues. The DNA for the CDR3 is TGTGCCAGCCTCACGCTTCGGTCCTACGAGCAGTACTTC. Translated, it gives CASLTLRSYEQYF.

The chain couples TRBV9 to TRBJ2-7; tentatively, D is TRBD1 (6 bases). V was clipped by 0 bases and J by 6 bases, with 13 bases between them. CDR3 length: 14 amino acids. Germline V gene data show CDR1 as SGDLS and CDR2 as YYNGEE. CDR3 nucleotide sequence: TGTGCCAGCAGCGTAGCAGCAGGGGTCGGCGAGCAGTACTTC. Protein product: CASSVAAGVGEQYF.

This chain uses TRBV29-1 with TRBJ1-4; 8 nucleotides line up with TRBD1. J gave up 5 bases and V 5 bases, and 7 bases lay outside the gene matches. Per germline, CDR1 SQVTM and CDR2 ANQGSEA. CDR3 length equals 14 residues. The CDR3 DNA reads as TGCAGCGTTAAGCAGGGGGCCTTAAATGAAAAACTGTTTTTT. It is translated as CSVKQGALNEKLFF.

The chain uses TRBV9 and TRBJ1-5; D is ambiguous. Germline V CDR1 and CDR2: SGDLS, YYNGEE. Trimming took 4 bases from V and 3 from J, leaving 8 bases between them. The CDR3 contains 13 residues. As DNA, the CDR3 is TGTGCCAGCAGCTCAGCTAACAATCAGCCCCAGCATTTT. Its protein is CASSSANNQPQHF.

This clone has only one observation. The chain has TRBV21-1 and TRBJ2-2; the D segment call TRBD2 is taken from the table without a DNA check. TRBV21-1 is shown as a pseudogene. The CDR3 covers 16 residues. The DNA for the CDR3 is TGTGCCAGCAGCTTTCGACTAGCGGGGGTTGGCGGGGAGCTGTTTTTT. Its protein is CASSFRLAGVGGELFF.

This chain uses TRBV2 with TRBJ2-5; no reliable D call. The CDR3 totals 15 residues. With 3 bases removed from V and 0 bases from J, the gap between germline ends came to 11 bases. Per the germline V gene, CDR1 is SNHLY and CDR2 is FYNNEI. CDR3 in DNA: TGTGCCAGCAGTGAGCGCAGGTCGTACCAAGAGACCCAGTACTTC. The encoded protein is CASSERRSYQETQYF. The variable domain in full, with the rest retrieved from reference TRBV2 and TRBJ2-5, is EPEVTQTPSHQVTQMGQEVILRCVPISNHLYFYWYRQILGQKVEFLVSFYNNEISEKSEIFDDQFSVERPDGSNFTLKIRSTKLEDSAMYFCASSERRSYQETQYFGPGTRLLVL.

The chain recombines TRBV6-5 with TRBJ2-1, with 11 bases lining up with TRBD2. J was trimmed by 10 bases and V by 6 bases; bases with no gene match: 11. The CDR3 loop spans 15 amino acids. From germline, CDR1 is MNHEY and CDR2 SVGAGI. CDR3 coding DNA: TGTGCCAGCAGGTTAGCGGGGGGGCAATTGAGGGAGCAGTTCTTC. Its protein is CASRLAGGQLREQFF.

In this sample, this clone turned up once. V usage is TRBV9 and J usage is TRBJ2-5, with TRBD2 matching 8 bases. There are 16 residues in the CDR3. J was trimmed by 4 bases and V by 0 bases; bases with no gene match: 8. Germline V lookup: CDR1 SGDLS, CDR2 YYNGEE. Here the CDR3 reads CASSVAGAGGLETQYF. As DNA, the CDR3 is TGTGCCAGCAGCGTAGCCGGCGCGGGGGGTTTAGAGACCCAGTACTTC.

The gene calls are TRBV4-1 and TRBJ2-1; perhaps TRBD2 as D (5 bases). In germline, CDR1 is MGHRA, CDR2 YSYEKL. Deletions cut 0 bases from V and 0 bases from J, with 12 bases between. The CDR3 is 17 amino acids. The CDR3 reads CASSQDGRRVSYNEQFF. As DNA, the CDR3 is TGCGCCAGCAGCCAAGATGGGCGGCGGGTCTCCTACAATGAGCAGTTCTTC.